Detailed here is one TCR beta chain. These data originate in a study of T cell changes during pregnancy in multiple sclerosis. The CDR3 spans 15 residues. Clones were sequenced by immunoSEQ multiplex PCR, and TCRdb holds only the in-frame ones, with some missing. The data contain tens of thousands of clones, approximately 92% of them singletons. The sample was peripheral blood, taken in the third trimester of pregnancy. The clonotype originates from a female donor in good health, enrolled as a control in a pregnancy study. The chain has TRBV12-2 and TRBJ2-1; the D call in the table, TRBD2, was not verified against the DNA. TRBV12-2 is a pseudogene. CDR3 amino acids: CASRFSGGAFNEQFF. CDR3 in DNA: TGTGCAAGTCGCTTTAGCGGGGGGGCTTTCAATGAGCAGTTCTTC.